A few counts support the clone carrying this T cell receptor (beta chain). The antigen remains unidentified. Libraries were prepared by immunoSEQ multiplex PCR; TCRdb keeps only in-frame clonotypes and omits some of them. The sample holds some 350,000 clones, roughly nine tenths seen once. This record comes from a study of Ad26.COV2.S vaccination and SARS-CoV-2 variants. General study points: There was reportedly substantial breadth in spike-specific CD8+ and CD4+ T cell responses after vaccination. Those who received vaccine or placebo ended up with similar non-spike TCR breadth.

V gave up 5 bases and J gave up 5 bases; unmatched junction bases: 3. CDR1 and CDR2 (germline): SGHTA, FQGTGA. This CDR3 region has 13 residues. Sequenced material: peripheral blood, taken after recovery from COVID-19. The sequence was obtained from a human donor who had recovered from COVID-19. The rearrangement uses TRBV7-3 and TRBJ1-2; 9 bases are a match to TRBD1. The CDR3 sequence: CASSPGTGYGYTF. The DNA of the CDR3 is TGTGCCAGCAGCCCAGGGACAGGGTATGGCTACACCTTC.